The 21 T cell receptor beta chains in this list originate from one sample, sequenced in a study of cytomegalovirus exposure and HLA in healthy donors. 60 Vbeta and 13 Jbeta primers were used in PCR. TCRdb keeps only in-frame clones here, not all; method: immunoSEQ multiplex PCR. The sample's table shows roughly 75,000 clones. Sequenced sample: PBMCs. Every receptor here comes from a boy aged 5-17 years in good health and CMV-seronegative.

The gene calls are TRBV14 and TRBJ1-1, with TRBD1 as a possible D gene (5 bases). CDR1 is SGHDN and CDR2 is FVKESK in the germline V gene. The CDR3 spans 15 residues. The V end was cut by 7 bases, the J end by 1 base, with 16 bases between. The chain's CDR3 is CASKGSGISNTEAFF. DNA for the CDR3: TGTGCCAGCAAGGGGTCAGGGATTTCGAACACTGAAGCTTTCTTT.

The chain recombines TRBV7-6 with TRBJ2-7; TRBD2 agrees at 10 bases. Germline CDR1 SGHVS, CDR2 FNYEAQ. J gave up 1 base and V 5 bases, and 8 bases lay outside the gene matches. This CDR3 spans 16 amino acids. For the CDR3, the DNA is TGTGCCAGCAGCCCAATACCGGGACTAGCGTCCTACGAGCAGTACTTC. It codes for CASSPIPGLASYEQYF.

V and J are TRBV25-1 and TRBJ1-1, with 7 bases aligning to TRBD1. The V and J ends lost 6 bases and 3 bases, in that order; junction bases with no gene match: 10. Germline lookup yields CDR1 MGHDK and CDR2 SYGVNS. The CDR3 is made up of 15 amino acids. As DNA, the CDR3 is TGTGCCAGCAGACGGTCGACAGGGAGACACACTGAAGCTTTCTTT. As protein: CASRRSTGRHTEAFF. Together with reference TRBV25-1 and TRBJ1-1, the CDR3 gives the full variable domain: EADIYQTPRYLVIGTGKKITLECSQTMGHDKMYWYQQDPGMELHLIHYSYGVNSTEKGDLSSESTVSRIRTEHFPLTLESARPSHTSQYLCASRRSTGRHTEAFFGQGTRLTVV.

V usage is TRBV30 and J usage is TRBJ1-4; a weak D match, TRBD1 (5 bases). The CDR3 runs 15 residues. CDR1 and CDR2 (germline): GTSNPN, SVGIG (reference sequence). The V end lost 7 bases, the J end lost 0 bases, and 15 bases lay between the germline ends. CDR3 loop: CASSRGGATNEKLFF. CDR3 DNA: TGTGCCTCCTCGCGTGGGGGGGCAACTAATGAAAAACTGTTTTTT. The whole variable domain, remainder taken from reference TRBV30 and TRBJ1-4, is SQTIHQWPATLVQPVGSPLSLECTVEGTSNPNLYWYRQAAGRGLQLLFYSVGIGQISSEVPQNLSASRPQDRQFILSSKKLLLSDSGFYLCASSRGGATNEKLFFGSGTQLSVL.

V gene TRBV5-1 combines with J gene TRBJ1-1; 10 nucleotides match TRBD1. CDR1 SGHRS and CDR2 YFSETQ come from the germline V gene. This CDR3 contains 17 residues. J was trimmed by 4 bases and V by 4 bases; bases with no gene match: 13. The CDR3 DNA sequence: TGCGCCAGCAGCGTGGGAACGGGACAGGGGTTGCGCACTGAAGCTTTCTTT. Translating gives CASSVGTGQGLRTEAFF.

The chain links TRBV6-6 to TRBJ2-5, with 9 bases matching TRBD2. Germline V gives CDR1 MNHNY, CDR2 SVGAGI (reference sequence). The CDR3 has 16 residues. Trimming took 2 bases from V and 2 from J; bases not matched to a gene: 6. The CDR3, as DNA: TGTGCCAGCAGTTACCTTGGGACTAGCAGGCAAGAGACCCAGTACTTC. Its protein product is CASSYLGTSRQETQYF.

In nucleotides, the CDR3 is TGTGCCAGCTCCCCTAAGGGGACTAGCGATTTCTCCTACGAGCAGTACTTC. The encoded protein is CASSPKGTSDFSYEQYF. The chain recombines TRBV18 with TRBJ2-7, with 10 positions matching TRBD2. CDR3 length: 17 amino acids. The ends lost 6 bases at V and 0 bases at J; junction bases unmatched: 11. In germline, CDR1 is KGHSH, CDR2 LQKENI.

V is TRBV19 and J is TRBJ1-4; tentative D call: TRBD1 (5 bases). The ends were cut back, 6 bases at V and 8 bases at J, with 19 bases in the middle. Germline values: CDR1 LNHDA, CDR2 SQIVND (reference sequence). The CDR3 runs to 15 residues. The chain's CDR3 is CASSTTGPGVEKLFF. CDR3 nucleotides: TGTGCCAGTAGCACAACAGGCCCGGGAGTGGAAAAACTGTTTTTT.

The chain is built from TRBV27 and TRBJ1-2; 9 bases are a match to TRBD1. Germline V CDR1 and CDR2: MNHEY, SMNVEV (reference sequence). Trimming removed 4 bases from V and 6 bases from J; junction bases left unmatched: 3. The CDR3 is 13 amino acids. The CDR3 loop is CASSYTGGDGYTF. The CDR3 DNA sequence: TGTGCCAGCAGTTACACAGGGGGCGATGGCTACACCTTC.

V and J are TRBV7-9 and TRBJ2-2; maybe TRBD1 (6 bases). The germline V and J ends were trimmed by 3 bases and 8 bases, with 16 bases remaining between them. The germline CDR1 and CDR2 sequences are SEHNR and FQNEAQ (reference sequence). This CDR3 spans 15 amino acids. The CDR3 is CASSFPITGTGELFF. CDR3 coding DNA: TGTGCCAGCAGCTTTCCAATTACTGGGACAGGGGAGCTGTTTTTT.

The chain links TRBV2 to TRBJ1-1; TRBD1 aligns across 9 bases. The germline gives CDR1 SNHLY, CDR2 FYNNEI. Trimming cost V 4 bases and J 6 bases; bases outside gene matches: 9. CDR3 length: 15 amino acids. In DNA, the CDR3 is TGTGCCAGCAGTGCTAATCCGGACAGGGGAGCTGAAGCTTTCTTT. Translation gives CASSANPDRGAEAFF. The full variable domain, its missing parts supplied by reference TRBV2 and TRBJ1-1, is EPEVTQTPSHQVTQMGQEVILRCVPISNHLYFYWYRQILGQKVEFLVSFYNNEISEKSEIFDDQFSVERPDGSNFTLKIRSTKLEDSAMYFCASSANPDRGAEAFFGQGTRLTVV.

J is TRBJ1-5 and V is TRBV28; weak D call: TRBD1 (6 bases). The V and J ends lost 7 bases and 2 bases respectively, with 24 bases between them. This CDR3 region has 18 residues. CDR1 MDHEN and CDR2 SYDVKM come from the germline V gene. CDR3 sequence reads: CASTLYRGGITRNQPQHF. As DNA, the CDR3 is TGTGCCAGCACCCTGTATAGAGGGGGAATAACGCGCAATCAGCCCCAGCATTTT.

The chain couples TRBV7-9 to TRBJ2-1; 16 bases agree with TRBD2. CDR1 is SEHNR, CDR2 FQNEAQ, per germline (reference sequence). The ends lost 4 bases at V and 9 bases at J; junction bases unmatched: 3. The CDR3 has 15 residues. The DNA of the CDR3 is TGTGCCAGCAGCTCCGGGACTAGCGGGGGGGTTGAGCAGTTCTTC. This gives the protein CASSSGTSGGVEQFF. The full variable domain, in which reference TRBV7-9 and TRBJ2-1 provide the parts outside the CDR3, is DTGVSQNPRHKITKRGQNVTFRCDPISEHNRLYWYRQTLGQGPEFLTYFQNEAQLEKSRLLSDRFSAERPKGSFSTLEIQRTEQGDSAMYLCASSSGTSGGVEQFFGPGTRLTVL.

The rearrangement uses TRBV4-1 and TRBJ2-3, with no clear D. CDR3 length equals 17 residues. V lost 5 bases, J lost 1 base, and 19 bases lay in between. Germline V gene data show CDR1 as MGHRA and CDR2 as YSYEKL. The CDR3 coding sequence is TGCGCCAGCAGCTCCATCGGTGCGTCGCCGCGCACAGATACGCAGTATTTT. The encoded protein is CASSSIGASPRTDTQYF.

The chain couples TRBV25-1 to TRBJ1-2; unclear D gene. CDR1 and CDR2 (germline): MGHDK, SYGVNS. This CDR3 spans 14 amino acids. With 0 bases removed from V and 2 bases from J, the gap between germline ends came to 7 bases. The chain's CDR3 is CASSEYSINYGYTF. DNA for the CDR3: TGTGCCAGCAGTGAATATAGCATCAACTATGGCTACACCTTC.

The chain employs TRBV2 and TRBJ1-5; D remains unclear. Germline V gives CDR1 SNHLY, CDR2 FYNNEI. The V gene lost 4 bases and the J gene lost 2 bases, with 6 bases spanning the gap. The CDR3 covers 13 residues. This CDR3 reads CASSVRGNQPQHF. CDR3 nucleotides: TGTGCCAGCAGTGTACGCGGCAATCAGCCCCAGCATTTT.

The CDR3 sequence is CASSLEGHYGYTF. Written as DNA, the CDR3 is TGTGCCAGCAGCTTAGAGGGGCACTATGGCTACACCTTC. V and J are TRBV7-9 and TRBJ1-2; weak D call: TRBD1 (5 bases). Trimming shortened V by 1 base and J by 3 bases, and 6 bases separated the two germline ends. This CDR3 is built from 13 residues. Germline V gene lookup returns CDR1 SEHNR and CDR2 FQNEAQ (reference sequence). The complete variable domain, with remaining parts taken from reference TRBV7-9 and TRBJ1-2, reads DTGVSQNPRHKITKRGQNVTFRCDPISEHNRLYWYRQTLGQGPEFLTYFQNEAQLEKSRLLSDRFSAERPKGSFSTLEIQRTEQGDSAMYLCASSLEGHYGYTFGSGTRLTVV.

The gene calls are TRBV10-3 and TRBJ1-2; 9 bases line up with TRBD1. This CDR3 has 13 residues. In germline, CDR1 is ENHRY, CDR2 SYGVKD. After removal of 7 bases from V and 8 bases from J, the junction contained 8 bases not matched to a gene. As DNA, the CDR3 is TGTGCCATCACAACCGGGACAGGGAACGGCTACACCTTC. Translating it yields CAITTGTGNGYTF.

The V and J genes are TRBV6-8 and TRBJ1-5, with 9 bases identical to TRBD1. Per the germline V gene, CDR1 is MNHGY and CDR2 is SAAAGT. J was trimmed by 7 bases and V by 5 bases; bases with no gene match: 9. The length of the CDR3 is 15 residues. CDR3 DNA: TGTGCCAGCAGTAGGGACAGGGAAGGGGGCCAGCCCCAGCATTTT. This sequence encodes CASSRDREGGQPQHF.

The rearrangement uses TRBV6-6 and TRBJ1-4; D is uncertain. The CDR3 is 16 residues long. V was shortened by 8 bases and J by 0 bases, with 16 bases between the two germline ends. The germline V gene has CDR1 MNHNY and CDR2 SVGAGI (reference sequence). CDR3 sequence (DNA): TGTGCCAGCGGAGTTACGGGGTATGCAACTAATGAAAAACTGTTTTTT. It is translated as CASGVTGYATNEKLFF.

V is TRBV4-3 and J is TRBJ2-7; possible D gene TRBD2, 5 bases. Germline V gene data show CDR1 as LGHNA and CDR2 as YSLEER. V dropped 0 bases and J dropped 3 bases, with 12 bases sitting between them. CDR3 length: 15 amino acids. CDR3 bases: TGCGCCAGCAGCCAAGATAGGGCTAGCTTCTACGAGCAGTACTTC. Translating gives CASSQDRASFYEQYF.